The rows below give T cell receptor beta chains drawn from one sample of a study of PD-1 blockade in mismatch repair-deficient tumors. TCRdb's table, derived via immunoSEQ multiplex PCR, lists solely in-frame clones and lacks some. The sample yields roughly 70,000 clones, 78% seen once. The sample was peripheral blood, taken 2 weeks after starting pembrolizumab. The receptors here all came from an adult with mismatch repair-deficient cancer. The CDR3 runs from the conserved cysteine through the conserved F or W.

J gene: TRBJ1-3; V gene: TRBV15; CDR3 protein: CATSRDRAATSGNTIYF
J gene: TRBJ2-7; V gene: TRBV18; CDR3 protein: CASSSKDRISGRGSEQYF
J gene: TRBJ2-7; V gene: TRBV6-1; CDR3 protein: CASKKDSSYEQYF
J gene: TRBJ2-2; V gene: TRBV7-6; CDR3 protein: CASSPQGTTYTGELFF
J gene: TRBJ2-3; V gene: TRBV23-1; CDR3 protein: CASSLKRGPQNTQYF
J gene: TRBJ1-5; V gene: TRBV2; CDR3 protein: CASTATGQGQPQHF
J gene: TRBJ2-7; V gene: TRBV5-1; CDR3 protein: CASSLGLAGGTPYEQYF
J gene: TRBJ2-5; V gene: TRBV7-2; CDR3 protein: CASSADRGEGRIGTQYF
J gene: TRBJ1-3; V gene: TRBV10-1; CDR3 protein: CASSAFPGNTIYF
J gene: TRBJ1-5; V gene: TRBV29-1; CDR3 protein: CSVGIGGGNQPQHF
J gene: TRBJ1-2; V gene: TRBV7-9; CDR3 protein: CASSTGDVGYTF
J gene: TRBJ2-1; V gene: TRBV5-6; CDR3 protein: CASSSPRGTSGSMQGQFF
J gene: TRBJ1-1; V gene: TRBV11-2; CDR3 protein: CASSRLQMGAVNTEAFF
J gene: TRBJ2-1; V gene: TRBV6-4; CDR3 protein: CASSTGTGINNEQFF
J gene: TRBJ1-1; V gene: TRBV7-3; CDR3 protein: CASSFTGTNTEAFF
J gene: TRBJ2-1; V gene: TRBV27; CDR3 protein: CASRTGGSYNEQFF
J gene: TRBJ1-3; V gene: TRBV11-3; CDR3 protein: CASSLYSDSGNTIYF
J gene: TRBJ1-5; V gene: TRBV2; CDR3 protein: CASSEEPDRAAQPQHF
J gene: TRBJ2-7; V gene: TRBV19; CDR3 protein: CASSSDRDYEQYF
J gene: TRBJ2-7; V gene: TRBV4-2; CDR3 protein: CASSQVIGLKRYEQYF
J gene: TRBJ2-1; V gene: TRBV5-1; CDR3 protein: CASSSRGGDSDEQFF
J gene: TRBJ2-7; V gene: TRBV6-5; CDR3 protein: CASSYGLAGSYEQYF
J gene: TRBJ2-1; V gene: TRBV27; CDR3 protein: CASSEASSYNEQFF
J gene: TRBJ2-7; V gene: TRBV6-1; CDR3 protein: CASSEASGRAGYEQYF
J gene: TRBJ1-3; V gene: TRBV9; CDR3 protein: CASSSDDGLSGNTIYF
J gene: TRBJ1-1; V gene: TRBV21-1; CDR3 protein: CASSSQSLTVPPFNTEAFF
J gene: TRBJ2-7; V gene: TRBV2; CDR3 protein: CASHYGGSDEQYF
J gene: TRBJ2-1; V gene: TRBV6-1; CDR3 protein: CASTGTGLNEQFF
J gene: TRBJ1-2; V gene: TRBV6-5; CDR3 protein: CASSWGFNRAFNGYTF
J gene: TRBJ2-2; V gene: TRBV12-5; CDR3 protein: CASGLVQGWAGELFF
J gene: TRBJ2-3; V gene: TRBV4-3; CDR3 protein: CASSQDSGSDRDTQYF
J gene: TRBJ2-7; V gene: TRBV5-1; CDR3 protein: CASYTGTSGYEQYF
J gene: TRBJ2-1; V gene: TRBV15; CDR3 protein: CATSMGAYEQFF
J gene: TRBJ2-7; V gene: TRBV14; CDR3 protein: CASSPTSGLEQYF
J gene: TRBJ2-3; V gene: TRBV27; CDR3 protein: CASSWDSGRTRTDTQYF
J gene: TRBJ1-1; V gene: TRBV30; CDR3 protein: CAWRGSTEAFF
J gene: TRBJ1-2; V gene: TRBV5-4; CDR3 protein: CASSLAAVNYGYTF
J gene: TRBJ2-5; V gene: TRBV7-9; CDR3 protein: CASSLAGRQETQYF
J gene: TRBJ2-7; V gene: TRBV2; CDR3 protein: CASLTRDSIYEQYF
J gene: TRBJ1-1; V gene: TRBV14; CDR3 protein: CASSQDNYPGFDTEAFF
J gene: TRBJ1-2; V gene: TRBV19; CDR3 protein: CATSRGAYGYTF
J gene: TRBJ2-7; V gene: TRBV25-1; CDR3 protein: CASSEGGGRYEQYF
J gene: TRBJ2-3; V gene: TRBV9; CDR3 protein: CASSEPKRGVPTDTQYF
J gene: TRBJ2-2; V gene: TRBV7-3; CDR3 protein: CARGGPQIVGAGELFF
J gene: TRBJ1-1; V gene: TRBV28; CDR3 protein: CASTPYRGEAFF
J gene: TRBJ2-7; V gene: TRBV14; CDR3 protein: CASSSGTAGLEQYF